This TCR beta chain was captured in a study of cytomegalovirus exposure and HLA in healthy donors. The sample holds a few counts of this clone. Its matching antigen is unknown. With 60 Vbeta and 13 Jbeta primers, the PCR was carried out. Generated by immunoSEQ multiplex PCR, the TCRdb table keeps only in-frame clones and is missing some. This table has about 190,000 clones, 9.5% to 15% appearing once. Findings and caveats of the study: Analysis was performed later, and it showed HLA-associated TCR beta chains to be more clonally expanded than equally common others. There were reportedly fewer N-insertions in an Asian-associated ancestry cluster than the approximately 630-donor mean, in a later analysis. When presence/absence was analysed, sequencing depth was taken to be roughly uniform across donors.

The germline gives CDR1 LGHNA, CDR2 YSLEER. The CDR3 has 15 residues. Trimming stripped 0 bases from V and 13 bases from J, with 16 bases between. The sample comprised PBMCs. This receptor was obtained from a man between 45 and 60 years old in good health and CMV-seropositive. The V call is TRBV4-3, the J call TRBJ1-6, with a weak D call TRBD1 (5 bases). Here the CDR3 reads CASSQDGQGVSPLHF. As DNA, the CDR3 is TGCGCCAGCAGCCAAGACGGGCAGGGTGTCTCCCCCCTCCACTTT.